This T cell receptor beta chain was retrieved from a study of blood T cell repertoires in COVID-19. Study at large: Specimens from acute and convalescent COVID-19 originated in the United States, Italy and Spain. T cells, B-cell-depleted T cells, or PBMCs supplied cDNA or gDNA.

Only in-frame clones appear in the TCRdb table, and some are missing; sequencing was by immunoSEQ multiplex PCR. The data hold 250,000 to 350,000 clones, with around four fifths observed a single time. Between the trimmed V and J ends, which lost 5 bases and 0 bases, there was a span of 15 bases. The CDR3 extends over 16 amino acids. Germline values: CDR1 SGHTS, CDR2 YDEGEE. The receptor's source is a woman aged 50 to 60 with acute or convalescent COVID-19. The chain has TRBV5-8 and TRBJ1-3; D might be TRBD1 (5 bases). The sequenced material came from peripheral blood. As DNA, the CDR3 is TGTGCCAGCAGTCACCGCCACGGGGGCTCTGGAAACACCATATATTTT. Translation: CASSHRHGGSGNTIYF.